The next 16 T cell receptor beta chains were all read from a single sample in a study of shared clonotypes between healthy human individuals. The repertoire was sequenced with immunoSEQ multiplex PCR; TCRdb's copy has only in-frame clones and lacks some. Seen here are 490,000 or so clones, about three quarters observed once, and the top ten hold approximately 13%. What was sequenced was PBMCs. These receptors all stem from a woman in her thirties or forties in good health. Some clones in this sample may be carry-over from other donors' samples.

The chain joins TRBV28 to TRBJ1-1, with D possibly being TRBD1 (6 bases). This CDR3 has 15 amino acids. V was pared by 4 bases and J by 8 bases, with 20 bases between. In germline, CDR1 is MDHEN, CDR2 SYDVKM. CDR3 in amino acids: CASSSPGARYVEAFF. As DNA, the CDR3 is TGTGCCAGCAGTTCGCCGGGGGCGAGATATGTAGAAGCTTTCTTT.

This chain links TRBV6-1 with TRBJ2-2, with D possibly matching TRBD1 (6 bases). Looked up from germline, CDR1 is MNHNS and CDR2 is SASEGT. V lost 6 bases and J lost 4, with 9 bases in between. This CDR3 contains 13 residues. The CDR3 region is CASSVRGTGELFF. The CDR3 DNA follows: TGTGCCAGCAGCGTCAGGGGCACCGGGGAGCTGTTTTTT.

In regard to this clone: The junction differs from germline at one of its ends, possibly a read error. The genes are TRBV7-7 and TRBJ2-1, with D perhaps matching TRBD2 (7 bases). Germline-derived CDR1 and CDR2 are SSHAT and FNYEAQ (reference sequence). The CDR3 covers 14 residues. CDR3: CASSPKGGFDEQFF. The CDR3 bases are TGTGCTAGCAGCCCCAAGGGGGGGTTCGATGAGCAGTTCTTC. The full variable domain, rest sourced from reference TRBV7-7 and TRBJ2-1, is GAGVSQSPRYKVTKRGQDVTLRCDPISSHATLYWYQQALGQGPEFLTYFNYEAQPDKSGLPSDRFSAERPEGSISTLTIQRTEQRDSAMYRCASSPKGGFDEQFFGPGTRLTVL.

The chain combines TRBV14 with TRBJ1-3; D is possibly TRBD1 (5 bases). Deletions cut 4 bases from V and 2 bases from J, with 21 bases between. Germline-derived CDR1 and CDR2 are SGHDN and FVKESK. The CDR3 totals 18 residues. The CDR3 DNA is TGTGCCAGCAGCCCACGACCCATCAGGGCTTCTACTGGAAACACCATATATTTT. Protein: CASSPRPIRASTGNTIYF.

This chain uses TRBV7-9 with TRBJ1-2; D gene unclear. CDR3 length: 14 amino acids. Germline V CDR1 and CDR2: SEHNR, FQNEAQ (reference sequence). Trimming took 1 base from V and 4 from J, leaving 10 bases between them. CDR3 sequence: CASSLDVGSYGYTF. The CDR3 DNA is TGTGCCAGCAGCTTAGATGTCGGAAGCTATGGCTACACCTTC.

This clone showed up just a few times. The chain carries TRBV6-4 and TRBJ2-5; D not resolved. The DNA end favors TRBJ2-7, so the J call may be wrong. The CDR3 spans 15 residues. The germline CDR1 and CDR2 sequences are MRHNA and SNTAGT. DNA for the CDR3: TGTGCCAGCAGTCCCGGAACGTCCGATTACAGCGAGCAGTACTTC. Its translation is CASSPGTSDYSEQYF.

V is TRBV6-4 and J is TRBJ2-3; 8 bases are shared with TRBD1. CDR3 length equals 16 residues. With 0 bases clipped from V and 4 bases from J, the junction kept 6 bases outside the gene matches. The germline V gene has CDR1 MRHNA and CDR2 SNTAGT. The CDR3 DNA follows: TGTGCCAGCAGTGACTCGGTGTCAGGGGGCCCAGATACGCAGTATTTT. Protein product: CASSDSVSGGPDTQYF.

CDR3 sequence: CASSTYRDDYEQYF. The CDR3 DNA follows: TGTGCCAGCAGCACGTACCGGGACGACTACGAGCAGTACTTC. This rearrangement joins TRBV11-3 to TRBJ2-7, with D possibly being TRBD1 or TRBD2 (5 bases each). The germline V gene has CDR1 SGHNT and CDR2 YENEEA. This CDR3 region has 14 residues. Trimming stripped 5 bases from V and 3 bases from J, with 14 bases between. Combining the CDR3 with reference TRBV11-3 and TRBJ2-7 gives the whole variable domain EAGVVQSPRYKIIEKKQPVAFWCNPISGHNTLYWYLQNLGQGPELLIRYENEEAVDDSQLPKDRFSAERLKGVDSTLKIQPAELGDSAVYLCASSTYRDDYEQYFGPGTRLTVT.

This chain's CDR3 is CASSRPQGPYQETQYF. CDR3 DNA sequence: TGTGCCAGCTCAAGACCCCAGGGGCCTTACCAAGAGACCCAGTACTTC. The chain employs TRBV18 and TRBJ2-5; the D gene is possibly TRBD1 (6 bases). Deletions cut 5 bases from V and 0 bases from J, with 16 bases between. CDR3 size: 16 residues. Germline V lookup: CDR1 KGHSH, CDR2 LQKENI.

V usage is TRBV5-1 and J usage is TRBJ1-5; D is perhaps TRBD1 (5 bases). V was clipped by 1 base and J by 6 bases, with 11 bases between them. There are 14 residues in the CDR3. Germline CDR1 is SGHRS and CDR2 is YFSETQ. The CDR3 nucleotides read TGCGCCAGCAGCTTGACACCAGGGAGTCAGCCCCAGCATTTT. This sequence encodes CASSLTPGSQPQHF.

This rearrangement joins TRBV2 to TRBJ2-3; D is ambiguous. The CDR3 loop spans 15 amino acids. The V gene lost 0 bases and the J gene lost 3 bases, with 10 bases spanning the gap. Germline CDR1 is SNHLY and CDR2 is FYNNEI. DNA of the CDR3: TGTGCCAGCAGTGAAGCTGGGGTCGGGACAGATACGCAGTATTTT. This gives the protein CASSEAGVGTDTQYF.

In regard to this clone: The same CDR3 is also encoded by other DNA sequences in this sample. The chain couples TRBV15 to TRBJ2-5; D is unclear. This CDR3 spans 12 amino acids. The V end was cut by 0 bases, the J end by 7 bases, with 6 bases between. Germline V gives CDR1 LNHNV, CDR2 YYDKDF (reference sequence). This CDR3 is CATSRDRGTQYF. Written as DNA, the CDR3 is TGTGCCACCAGCAGAGATCGCGGGACCCAGTACTTC.

Only one count was recorded for this clone. Mismatch with germline at one junction end may stem from a read error. The J gene is TRBJ2-2, the V gene TRBV27; unclear D gene. The CDR3 runs to 14 residues. Germline loops: CDR1 MNHEY, CDR2 SMNVEV (reference sequence). The CDR3 nucleotides are TGTGCCAGCAGTTTGAGGCGGTACACCAGGGAGCTGTTTTTT. Encoded protein: CASSLRRYTRELFF.

The V call is TRBV7-2, the J call TRBJ2-5; D unclear. Trimming left V 1 base short and J 3 bases short, with 12 bases between. There are 15 residues in the CDR3. The germline V gene has CDR1 SGHTA and CDR2 FQGNSA. CDR3 loop: CASSLVGKREETQYF. CDR3 coding DNA: TGTGCCAGCAGCTTAGTAGGGAAGCGAGAAGAGACCCAGTACTTC.

There are a few counts of this clone. Other DNA variants within this sample encode the same CDR3. The V call is TRBV14, the J call TRBJ1-2; the D is unclear. V lost 1 base and J 0 bases, leaving 3 bases between the germline ends. Germline V gene data show CDR1 as SGHDN and CDR2 as FVKESK. This CDR3 spans 13 amino acids. In DNA, the CDR3 is TGTGCCAGCAGCCAAGGAGCTAACTATGGCTACACCTTC. Its translation: CASSQGANYGYTF.

This clone showed up just a few times. J is TRBJ2-3 and V is TRBV5-1, with 8 positions matching TRBD1. Germline values: CDR1 SGHRS, CDR2 YFSETQ. The CDR3 is 14 residues long. Trimming at V came to 3 bases and at J to 1 base, leaving 1 base not matched to a gene. CDR3 region: CASSSTGGTDTQYF. CDR3 coding DNA: TGCGCCAGCAGCTCGACAGGGGGCACAGATACGCAGTATTTT.